These 15 T cell receptor beta chains originate from one sample sequenced in a study of blood T cell repertoires in COVID-19. Profiling relied on immunoSEQ multiplex PCR, and the TCRdb table lists in-frame clones only, not all of them. The table shows a few hundred thousand clones, with roughly 92% occurring only once. Material for sequencing was PBMCs or T cells enriched from blood (not recorded which). Receptor source: a woman in her thirties or forties who had been exposed to COVID-19.

The chain uses TRBV30 and TRBJ1-2; D gene unclear. Germline V gene sequence: CDR1 GTSNPN, CDR2 SVGIG (reference sequence). V lost 4 bases and J lost 8, with 23 bases in between. The CDR3 has 15 amino acids. CDR3 nucleotide sequence: TGTGCCTGGAACTTCGGACGGGTTCCCCGAGGGGGCTACACCTTC. Amino acids: CAWNFGRVPRGGYTF.

V is TRBV6-5 and J is TRBJ1-5; D is unresolved. The CDR3 has 14 residues. V was shortened by 4 bases and J by 7 bases, with 14 bases between the two germline ends. Germline V lookup: CDR1 MNHEY, CDR2 SVGAGI. In DNA, the CDR3 is TGTGCCAGCAGTTCCGGGGAGGAGGGACAGCCCCAGCATTTT. This codes for CASSSGEEGQPQHF.

V and J are TRBV11-3 and TRBJ2-3; 7 bases are shared with TRBD2. The germline V gene encodes CDR1 SGHNT and CDR2 YENEEA. Trimming removed 5 bases from V and 2 bases from J; junction bases left unmatched: 4. This CDR3 is 14 amino acids long. This CDR3 is CASSSTSATDTQYF. DNA of the CDR3: TGTGCCAGCAGCAGTACTAGCGCCACAGATACGCAGTATTTT.

The rearrangement joins TRBV5-1 to TRBJ2-5, with 10 bases lining up with TRBD1. J was trimmed by 5 bases and V by 4 bases; bases with no gene match: 5. The CDR3 contains 14 residues. CDR1 is SGHRS, CDR2 YFSETQ, per germline. CDR3 region: CASSPGTGDETQYF. The CDR3 coding sequence is TGCGCCAGCAGCCCCGGGACAGGGGATGAGACCCAGTACTTC.

The V gene is TRBV5-4, the J gene TRBJ1-2; a possible D gene is TRBD1 (5 bases). The CDR3 contains 15 residues. The germline gives CDR1 SGHNT, CDR2 YYREEE (reference sequence). V was cut by 0 bases and J by 5 bases, with 14 bases left in between. The CDR3: CASSLAGGLPYGYTF. In DNA, the CDR3 is TGTGCCAGCAGCTTGGCCGGGGGGTTACCGTATGGCTACACCTTC.

The chain employs TRBV5-1 and TRBJ1-2, with 10 positions matching TRBD1. Germline V gene sequence: CDR1 SGHRS, CDR2 YFSETQ. J gave up 8 bases and V 4 bases, and 11 bases lay outside the gene matches. This CDR3 is built from 15 residues. CDR3 coding DNA: TGCGCCAGCAGCCGGACCGGGACAGGGGCTGAAGGCTACACCTTC. Protein: CASSRTGTGAEGYTF.

The J gene is TRBJ1-6, the V gene TRBV7-9; 7 nucleotides match TRBD1. Germline V gene sequence: CDR1 SEHNR, CDR2 FQNEAQ (reference sequence). Losses at the gene ends were 0 bases for V and 6 bases for J; bases not matched to a gene: 2. The length of the CDR3 is 15 residues. DNA for the CDR3: TGTGCCAGCAGCTTAGCGGGACAGATTAATTCACCCCTCCACTTT. Its protein product is CASSLAGQINSPLHF.

The chain has TRBV27 and TRBJ1-2; 7 bases align to TRBD1. V gave up 8 bases and J gave up 3 bases; unmatched junction bases: 12. Germline values: CDR1 MNHEY, CDR2 SMNVEV (reference sequence). The CDR3 extends over 15 amino acids. The CDR3 protein is CASGKQGGSDYGYTF. CDR3 DNA: TGTGCCAGCGGAAAGCAGGGGGGATCGGACTATGGCTACACCTTC.

The J gene is TRBJ2-7, the V gene TRBV14, with D perhaps matching TRBD2 (6 bases). V was clipped by 1 base and J by 7 bases, with 14 bases between them. The V gene's germline CDR1 is SGHDN and CDR2 FVKESK. The CDR3 sequence is 14 residues long. The CDR3 reads CASSQVYGGGEQYF. CDR3 nucleotides: TGTGCCAGCAGCCAAGTGTACGGGGGTGGAGAGCAGTACTTC.

This clone was found a few times. The rearrangement links TRBV2 to TRBJ2-7; perhaps TRBD1 as D (5 bases). Trimming took 6 bases from V and 3 from J, leaving 9 bases between them. This CDR3 contains 12 residues. Looked up from germline, CDR1 is SNHLY and CDR2 is FYNNEI. The CDR3 DNA follows: TGTGCCAGCAGAACAGGCCGCTACGAGCAGTACTTC. Protein product: CASRTGRYEQYF.

V and J are TRBV6-2 or TRBV6-3 and TRBJ1-2, with TRBD1 matching over 8 bases. The CDR3 has 15 residues. Germline CDR1 MNHEY, CDR2 SVGEGT. Trimming removed 6 bases from V and 3 bases from J; junction bases left unmatched: 9. CDR3 nucleotides: TGTGCCAGCAGCTCCCGGGACAGGAGCCACTATGGCTACACCTTC. Protein sequence: CASSSRDRSHYGYTF.

This clone was picked up one time. The chain has TRBV29-1 and TRBJ2-7; D not resolved. The V gene lost 4 bases and the J gene lost 9 bases, with 13 bases spanning the gap. CDR1 and CDR2 (germline): SQVTM, ANQGSEA. The CDR3 contains 11 residues. CDR3 sequence: CSVVRSSGQYF. The CDR3, as DNA: TGCAGCGTTGTCCGGTCCTCCGGGCAGTACTTC.

The V call is TRBV7-8, the J call TRBJ2-3, with 9 bases aligning to TRBD2. Trimming at V came to 5 bases and at J to 1 base, leaving 7 bases not matched to a gene. Germline loops: CDR1 SGHVS, CDR2 FQNEAQ. CDR3 length: 16 amino acids. The CDR3 sequence is CASSQLAGAGTDTQYF. The DNA for the CDR3 is TGTGCCAGCAGCCAATTAGCGGGAGCCGGCACAGATACGCAGTATTTT. The full variable domain, completed using reference TRBV7-8 and TRBJ2-3, is GAGVSQSPRYKVAKRGQDVALRCDPISGHVSLFWYQQALGQGPEFLTYFQNEAQLDKSGLPSDRFFAERPEGSVSTLKIQRTQQEDSAVYLCASSQLAGAGTDTQYFGPGTRLTVL.

J is TRBJ2-3 and V is TRBV5-1, with 11 bases fitting TRBD2. The CDR3 totals 16 residues. CDR1 is SGHRS and CDR2 is YFSETQ in the germline V gene. V shed 2 bases, J shed 2 bases, and the junction held 4 bases outside the gene matches. The CDR3 nucleotides are TGCGCCAGCAGCTTTGAACTAGCGGGGGACACAGATACGCAGTATTTT. Translating it yields CASSFELAGDTDTQYF.

The chain uses TRBV27 and TRBJ1-2, with D possibly matching TRBD1 (6 bases). CDR1 is MNHEY, CDR2 SMNVEV, per germline (reference sequence). V was cut by 4 bases and J by 7 bases, with 13 bases left in between. This CDR3 contains 13 residues. The CDR3 nucleotides read TGTGCCAGCAGTTCACTAGGGGGATTTGGCTACACCTTC. It is translated as CASSSLGGFGYTF.